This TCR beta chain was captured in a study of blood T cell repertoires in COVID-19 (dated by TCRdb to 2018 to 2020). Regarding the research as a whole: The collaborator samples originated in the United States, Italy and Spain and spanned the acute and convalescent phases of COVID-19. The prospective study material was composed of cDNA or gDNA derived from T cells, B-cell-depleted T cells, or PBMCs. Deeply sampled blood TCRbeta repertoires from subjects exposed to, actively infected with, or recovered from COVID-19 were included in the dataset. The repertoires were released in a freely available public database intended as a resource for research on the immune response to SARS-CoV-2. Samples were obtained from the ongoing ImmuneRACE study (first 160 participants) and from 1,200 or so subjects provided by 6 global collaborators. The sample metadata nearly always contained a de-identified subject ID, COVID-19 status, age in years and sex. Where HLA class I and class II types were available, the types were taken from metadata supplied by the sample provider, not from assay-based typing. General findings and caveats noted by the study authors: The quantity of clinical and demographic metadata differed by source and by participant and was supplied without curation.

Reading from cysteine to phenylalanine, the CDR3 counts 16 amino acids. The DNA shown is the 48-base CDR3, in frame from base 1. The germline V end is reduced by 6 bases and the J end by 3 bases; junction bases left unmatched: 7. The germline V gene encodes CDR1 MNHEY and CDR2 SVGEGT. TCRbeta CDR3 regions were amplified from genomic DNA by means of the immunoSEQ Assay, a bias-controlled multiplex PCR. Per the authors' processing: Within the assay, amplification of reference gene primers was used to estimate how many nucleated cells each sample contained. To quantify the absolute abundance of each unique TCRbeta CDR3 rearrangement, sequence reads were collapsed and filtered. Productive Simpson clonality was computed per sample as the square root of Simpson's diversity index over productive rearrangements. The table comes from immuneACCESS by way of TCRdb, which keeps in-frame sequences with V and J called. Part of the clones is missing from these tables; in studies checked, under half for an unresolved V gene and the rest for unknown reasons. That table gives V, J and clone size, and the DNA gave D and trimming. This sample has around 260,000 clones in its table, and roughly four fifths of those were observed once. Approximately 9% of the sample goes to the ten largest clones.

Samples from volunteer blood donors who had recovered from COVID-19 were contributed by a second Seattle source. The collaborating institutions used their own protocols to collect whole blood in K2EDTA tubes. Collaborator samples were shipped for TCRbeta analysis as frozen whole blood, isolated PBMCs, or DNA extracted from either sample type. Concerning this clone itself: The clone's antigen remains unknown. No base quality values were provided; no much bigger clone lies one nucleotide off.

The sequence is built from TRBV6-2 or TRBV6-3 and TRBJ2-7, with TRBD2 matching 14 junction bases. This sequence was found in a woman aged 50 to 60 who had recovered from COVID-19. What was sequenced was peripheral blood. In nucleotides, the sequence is TGTGCCAGCAGCCCTGGACTAGCGGGGGGCATCTACGAGCAGTACTTC. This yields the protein CASSPGLAGGIYEQYF.